A selection of T cell receptor beta chains follows, all from one sample in a study of CD8+CD57+ T cells in acquired aplastic anemia. TCRdb re-called the reads with MiXCR, one entry per CDR3 protein. The repertoire has 300,000 or so distinct CDR3 sequences, around 60% of them found once; the top ten carry around 7.6%. Sequencing was carried out using sorted CD4+, CD8+, or CD8+CD57+ T cells (not recorded which) from PBMCs. These receptors all stem from a human donor with severe aplastic anemia or a healthy control (not recorded which). Both conserved end residues are part of each CDR3. A D gene is named only where the DNA matches it firmly. Rows may omit the clone size; those that give it use once, few, many or a size class.

>TRBD2|TRBJ2-1|TRBV2|-
TGTGCCAGCAGTGATGGGACTAGCGGGGGGTTGAATGAGCAGTTCTTC
CASSDGTSGGLNEQFF
>TRBD1|TRBJ2-3|TRBV5-8|many
TGTGCCAGCAGCCCCGGACAGGGGGCTTTAAAAGATACGCAGTATTTT
CASSPGQGALKDTQYF
>-|TRBJ1-1|TRBV9|once
TGTGCCAGCAGCGTAGCTACGGAGCACACTGAAGCTTTCTTT
CASSVATEHTEAFF
>TRBD2|TRBJ2-7|TRBV5-4|-
TGTGCCAGCAGCCGGTACGGGGCTAGCGGGAGAAGTCGTAACGAGCAGTACTTC
CASSRYGASGRSRNEQYF
>-|TRBJ1-1|TRBV7-8|-
TGTGCCAGCAGCTCGACGGTGATGAACACTGAAGCTTTCTTT
CASSSTVMNTEAFF
>-|TRBJ2-5|TRBV19|many
TGTGCCAGCCACCCAGTGGGGGTTGAGACCCAGTACTTC
CASHPVGVETQYF
>-|TRBJ2-3|TRBV14|-
TGTGCCAGCAGCCCCTCGAGGGGTCGCACAGATACGCAGTATTTT
CASSPSRGRTDTQYF
>TRBD1|TRBJ2-1|TRBV24-1|few
TGTGCCACCAGTGATCGGGACAGGGGCAATGAGCAGTTCTTC
CATSDRDRGNEQFF
>-|TRBJ1-6|TRBV4-1|many
TGCGCCAGCAGCCGGGGTTGGGACCAGGGGAGTAATTCACCCCTCCACTTT
CASSRGWDQGSNSPLHF
>TRBD1|TRBJ1-2|TRBV10-2|-
TGCGCCAGCAGTGAGTCGACAGGGGGCGGCTACACCTTC
CASSESTGGGYTF
>-|TRBJ2-7|TRBV7-9|many
TGTGCCAGCAGCGGTGGACAGTCAGACGAGCAGTACTTC
CASSGGQSDEQYF
>-|TRBJ1-1|TRBV18|-
TGTGCCAGCTCACCTAACTTTGGGAACACTGAAGCTTCCTTT
CASSPNFGNTEASF
>-|TRBJ1-1|TRBV10-3|-
TGTGCCATCAGTGAGCCCTCACAGGGTAGAGCTTTCTTT
CAISEPSQGRAFF
>-|TRBJ2-1|TRBV29-1|-
TGCAGCGTTGTTGTCGAAATGGTGTTTGGCGAGCAGTTCTTC
CSVVVEMVFGEQFF
>-|TRBJ2-3|TRBV11-1|-
-
CASSFYICSAVKRGDTDTQYF
>-|TRBJ1-4|TRBV4-2|many
TGTGCCAGCAGCCAAGTCGGCGGTACAGGCAAGGAAAAACTGTTTTTT
CASSQVGGTGKEKLFF
>TRBD1|TRBJ2-5|TRBV5-4|-
TGTGCCAGCAGCTTGCGGCGAGGGGGCGTCTCGGGGGAGACCCAGTACTTC
CASSLRRGGVSGETQYF
>TRBD2|TRBJ2-7|TRBV15|many
TGTGCCACCAGCAGGGGAGGACTAGCGGGGGCCTCGGTGATTTTCTTC
CATSRGGLAGASVIFF
>-|TRBJ1-5|TRBV7-2|many
TGTGCCAGCAGCCGCCTGGGGGCAGCAAATCAGCCCCAGCATTTT
CASSRLGAANQPQHF
>-|TRBJ1-1|TRBV7-9|-
TGTGCCAGCACCGAGAATTATCAGGGTACGGCTTTCTTT
CASTENYQGTAFF
>-|TRBJ1-2|TRBV5-8|-
TGTGCCAGCAGCTTGGCGGGGGACGGAAACTATGGCTACACCTTC
CASSLAGDGNYGYTF
>TRBD2|TRBJ2-1|TRBV19|-
TGTGCCAGTAGTAGTCCCCTAGCGGGGGAGTACAATGAGCAGTTCTTC
CASSSPLAGEYNEQFF
>-|TRBJ2-3|TRBV6-1|-
TGTGCCAGCAGTGGCGTCGGGAGTGGGGCAGATACGCAGTATTTT
CASSGVGSGADTQYF
>-|TRBJ2-4|TRBV24-1|many
TGTGCCACCAGTGATTTGTCGGGGATCCAGTACTTC
CATSDLSGIQYF
>TRBD1|TRBJ2-3|TRBV19|-
TGTGCCAGTAGTCACGGACAGGGGTCAGATACGCAGTATTTT
CASSHGQGSDTQYF
>-|TRBJ1-3|TRBV9|-
TGTGCCAGCAGCACCACGGGGGGCGTGTCGGACGTCACCATATATTTT
CASSTTGGVSDVTIYF